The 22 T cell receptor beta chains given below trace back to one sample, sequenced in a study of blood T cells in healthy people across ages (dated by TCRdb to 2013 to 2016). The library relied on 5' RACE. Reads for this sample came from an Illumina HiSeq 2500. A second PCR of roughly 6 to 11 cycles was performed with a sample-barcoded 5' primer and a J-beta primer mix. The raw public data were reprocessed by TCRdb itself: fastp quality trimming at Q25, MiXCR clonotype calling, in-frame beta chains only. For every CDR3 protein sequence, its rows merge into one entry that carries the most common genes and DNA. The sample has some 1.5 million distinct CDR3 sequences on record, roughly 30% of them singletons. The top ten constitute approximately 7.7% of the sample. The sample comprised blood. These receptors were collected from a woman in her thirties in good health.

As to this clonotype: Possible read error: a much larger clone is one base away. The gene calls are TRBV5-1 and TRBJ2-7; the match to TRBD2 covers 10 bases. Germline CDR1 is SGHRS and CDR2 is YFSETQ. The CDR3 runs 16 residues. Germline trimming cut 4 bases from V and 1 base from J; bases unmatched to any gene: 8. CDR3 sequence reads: CASSMVGLAASYEQYF. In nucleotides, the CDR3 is TGCGCCAGCAGCATGGTCGGACTAGCGGCATCCTACGAGCAGTACTTC.

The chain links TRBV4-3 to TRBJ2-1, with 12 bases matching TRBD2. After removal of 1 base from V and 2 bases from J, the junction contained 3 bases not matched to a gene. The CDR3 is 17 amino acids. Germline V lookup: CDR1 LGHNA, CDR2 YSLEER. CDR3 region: CASSQGTSGNTYNEQFF. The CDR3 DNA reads TGCGCCAGCAGCCAAGGGACTAGCGGGAACACCTACAATGAGCAGTTCTTC.

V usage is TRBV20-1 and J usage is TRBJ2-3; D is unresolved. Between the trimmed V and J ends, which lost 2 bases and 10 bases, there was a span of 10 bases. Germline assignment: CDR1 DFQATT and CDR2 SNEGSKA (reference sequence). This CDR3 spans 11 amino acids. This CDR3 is CSARSGDAQYF. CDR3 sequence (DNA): TGCAGTGCTAGATCCGGTGATGCGCAGTATTTT.

CDR3 nucleotides: TGTGCCAGCAGCGTGACTAGCGGGGCCACGGCAATCGAGCAGTTCTTC. As protein: CASSVTSGATAIEQFF. This chain links TRBV9 with TRBJ2-1; 11 bases align to TRBD2. The CDR3 length is 16 residues. The germline CDR1 and CDR2 sequences are SGDLS and YYNGEE. J gave up 10 bases and V 2 bases, and 11 bases lay outside the gene matches.

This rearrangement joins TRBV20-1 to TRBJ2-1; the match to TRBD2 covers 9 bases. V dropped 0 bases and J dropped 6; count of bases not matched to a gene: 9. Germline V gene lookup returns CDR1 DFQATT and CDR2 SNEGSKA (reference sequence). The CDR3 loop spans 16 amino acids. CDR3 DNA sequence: TGCAGTGCTAGAGAGCCAAGCGGGAGGATCCTCAATGAGCAGTTCTTC. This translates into CSAREPSGRILNEQFF.

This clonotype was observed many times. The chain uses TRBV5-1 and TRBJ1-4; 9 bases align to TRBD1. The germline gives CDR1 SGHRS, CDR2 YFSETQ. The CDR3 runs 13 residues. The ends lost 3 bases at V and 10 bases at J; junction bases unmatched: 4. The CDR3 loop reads CASSSGQGGKLFF. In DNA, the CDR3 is TGCGCCAGCAGCTCGGGACAGGGAGGAAAACTGTTTTTT.

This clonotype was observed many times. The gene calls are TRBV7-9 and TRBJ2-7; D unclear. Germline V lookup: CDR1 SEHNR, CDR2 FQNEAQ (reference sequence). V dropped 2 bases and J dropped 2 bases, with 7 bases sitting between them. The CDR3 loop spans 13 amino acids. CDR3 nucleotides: TGTGCCAGCAGCTTAACCGAAACCTACGAGCAGTACTTC. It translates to CASSLTETYEQYF.

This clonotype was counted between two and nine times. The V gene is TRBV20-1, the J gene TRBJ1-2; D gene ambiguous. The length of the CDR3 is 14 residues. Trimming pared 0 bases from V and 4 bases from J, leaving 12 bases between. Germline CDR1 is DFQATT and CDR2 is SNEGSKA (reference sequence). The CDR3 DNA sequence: TGCAGTGCTAGAGATAAGGCAGCAGCCTATGGCTACACCTTC. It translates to CSARDKAAAYGYTF.

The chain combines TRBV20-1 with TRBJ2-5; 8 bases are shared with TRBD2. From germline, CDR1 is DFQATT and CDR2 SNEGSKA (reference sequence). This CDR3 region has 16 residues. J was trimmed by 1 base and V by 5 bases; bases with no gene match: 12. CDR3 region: CSAQRGLAGSQETQYF. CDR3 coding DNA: TGCAGTGCTCAAAGAGGGCTAGCGGGTTCCCAAGAGACCCAGTACTTC.

CDR3: CASSLGGDVSSEAFF. The CDR3 DNA follows: TGTGCCAGCAGCCTCGGTGGCGACGTATCGTCTGAAGCTTTCTTT. The genes are TRBV3-1 and TRBJ1-1; D is unclear. CDR3 size: 15 residues. V lost 4 bases to trimming and J lost 6 bases, with 18 bases between them. The germline CDR1 and CDR2 sequences are LGHDT and YNNKEL (reference sequence).

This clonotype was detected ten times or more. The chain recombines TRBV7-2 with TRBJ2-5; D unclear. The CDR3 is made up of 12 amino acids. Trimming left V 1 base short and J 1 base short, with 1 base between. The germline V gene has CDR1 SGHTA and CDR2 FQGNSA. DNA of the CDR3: TGTGCCAGCAGCTTAGTCCAAGAGACCCAGTACTTC. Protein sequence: CASSLVQETQYF.

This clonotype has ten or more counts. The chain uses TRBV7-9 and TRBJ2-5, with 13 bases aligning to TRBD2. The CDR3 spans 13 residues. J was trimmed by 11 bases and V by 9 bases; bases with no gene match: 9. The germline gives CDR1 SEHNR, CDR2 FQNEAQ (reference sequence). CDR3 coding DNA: TGTGCCAGTGGGACTAGCGGGGACCTGGAGCAGTACTTC. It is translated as CASGTSGDLEQYF.

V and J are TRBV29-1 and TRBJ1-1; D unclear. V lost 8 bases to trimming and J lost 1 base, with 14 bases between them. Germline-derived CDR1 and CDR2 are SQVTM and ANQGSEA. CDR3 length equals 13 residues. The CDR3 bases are TGCAGCATTGGCACGGGTGGGAACACTGAAGCTTTCTTT. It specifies CSIGTGGNTEAFF.

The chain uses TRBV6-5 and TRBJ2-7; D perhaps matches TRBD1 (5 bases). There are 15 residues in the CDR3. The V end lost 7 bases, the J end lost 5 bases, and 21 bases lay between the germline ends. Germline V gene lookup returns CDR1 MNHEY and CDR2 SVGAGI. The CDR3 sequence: CASTPGRFRAHEQYF. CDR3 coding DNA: TGTGCCAGCACCCCCGGCCGGTTCAGGGCCCACGAGCAGTACTTC.

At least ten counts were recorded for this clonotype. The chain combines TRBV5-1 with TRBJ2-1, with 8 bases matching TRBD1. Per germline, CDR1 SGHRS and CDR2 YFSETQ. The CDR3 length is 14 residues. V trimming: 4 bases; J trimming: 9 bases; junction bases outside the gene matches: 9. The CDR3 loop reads CASSADRVKGEQFF. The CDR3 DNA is TGCGCCAGCAGCGCGGACAGGGTAAAGGGTGAGCAGTTCTTC.

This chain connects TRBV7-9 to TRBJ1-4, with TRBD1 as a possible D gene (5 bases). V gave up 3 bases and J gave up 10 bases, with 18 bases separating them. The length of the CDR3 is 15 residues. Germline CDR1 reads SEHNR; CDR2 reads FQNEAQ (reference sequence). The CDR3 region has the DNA TGTGCCAGCAGCTTGGGCCGGGGGTCCTCGGGAAAACTGTTTTTT. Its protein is CASSLGRGSSGKLFF.

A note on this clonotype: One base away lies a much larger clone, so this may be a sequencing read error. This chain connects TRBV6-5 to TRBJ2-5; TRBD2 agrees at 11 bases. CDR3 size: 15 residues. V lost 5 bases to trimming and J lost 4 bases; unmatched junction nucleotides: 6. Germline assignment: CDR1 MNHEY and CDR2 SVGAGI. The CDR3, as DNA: TGTGCCAGCAGTCCTAGCGGGGGGTACCGAGAGACCCAGTACTTC. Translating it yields CASSPSGGYRETQYF.

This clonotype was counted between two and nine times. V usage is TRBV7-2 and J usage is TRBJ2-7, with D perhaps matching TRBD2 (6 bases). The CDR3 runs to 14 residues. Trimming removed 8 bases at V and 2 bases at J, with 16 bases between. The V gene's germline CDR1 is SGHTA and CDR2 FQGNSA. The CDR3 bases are TGTGCCAGCGCCCCGAGTAGCGGTACCTACGAGCAGTACTTC. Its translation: CASAPSSGTYEQYF.

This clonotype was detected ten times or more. For the CDR3, the DNA is TGTGCCAGCAAAGAAGTTGCTACCAAAAACATTCAGTACTTC. As protein: CASKEVATKNIQYF. The chain employs TRBV28 and TRBJ2-4; no clear D. Germline assignment: CDR1 MDHEN and CDR2 SYDVKM. V was shortened by 7 bases and J by 2 bases, with 12 bases between the two germline ends. The CDR3 covers 14 residues.

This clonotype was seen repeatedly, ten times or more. CDR3: CARTPRNHLPLPNEQFF. CDR3 in DNA: TGCGCCAGGACCCCAAGAAACCACCTTCCCCTCCCGAATGAGCAGTTCTTC. This chain uses TRBV10-1 with TRBJ2-1, with D uncertain. Trimming shortened V by 9 bases and J by 7 bases, and 28 bases separated the two germline ends. The CDR3 has 17 residues. Germline V gene lookup returns CDR1 WNHNN and CDR2 SYGVQD (reference sequence).

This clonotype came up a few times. The CDR3 DNA reads as TGTGCCAGCAGCTCGTCCGGGACAGTCTCACCCCTCCACTTT. Its protein is CASSSSGTVSPLHF. The rearrangement joins TRBV5-6 to TRBJ1-6, with 7 positions matching TRBD1. Unmatched junction bases numbered 7, after V lost 3 bases and J lost 10 bases. CDR3 length: 14 residues. Germline CDR1 reads SGHDT; CDR2 reads YYEEEE. The variable domain in full, completed from reference TRBV5-6 and TRBJ1-6, reads DAGVTQSPTHLIKTRGQQVTLRCSPKSGHDTVSWYQQALGQGPQFIFQYYEEEERQRGNFPDRFSGHQFPNYSSELNVNALLLGDSALYLCASSSSGTVSPLHFGNGTRLTVT.

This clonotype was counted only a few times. CDR3 in amino acids: CASSVGTGLNQETQYF. The CDR3 nucleotides are TGTGCCAGCAGTGTGGGCACAGGACTAAACCAAGAGACCCAGTACTTC. The gene calls are TRBV6-1 and TRBJ2-5, with D possibly matching TRBD2 (6 bases). The CDR3 is 16 amino acids. Trimming stripped 4 bases from V and 0 bases from J, with 15 bases between. In germline, CDR1 is MNHNS, CDR2 SASEGT.